This T cell receptor beta chain originates from a study of blood T cell repertoires in COVID-19. About the study: Samples representing acute and convalescent COVID-19 were sourced from the United States, Italy and Spain. PBMCs, B-cell-depleted T cells, or T cells provided the cDNA or gDNA that made up the material.

CDR3 size: 13 residues. Trimming removed 2 bases at V and 7 bases at J, with 12 bases between. Per the germline V gene, CDR1 is SEHNR and CDR2 is FQNEAQ (reference sequence). Methods used by the authors: Scientists estimated how many nucleated cells there were by amplifying reference gene primers. Profiling relied on immunoSEQ multiplex PCR, and the TCRdb table lists in-frame clones only, not all of them. V and J calls and clone size are those listed in that table; D and trimming were worked out from the DNA. The repertoire consists of more than 85,000 clones, with about 89% occurring once and the leading ten covering 3% to 4%.

The receptor comes from an older woman with acute or convalescent COVID-19. Sequencing was carried out using peripheral blood. The chain couples TRBV7-9 to TRBJ2-7; D uncertain. The chain's CDR3 is CASSLLRPEEQYF. The CDR3 coding sequence is TGTGCCAGCAGCTTACTAAGACCGGAGGAGCAGTACTTC.